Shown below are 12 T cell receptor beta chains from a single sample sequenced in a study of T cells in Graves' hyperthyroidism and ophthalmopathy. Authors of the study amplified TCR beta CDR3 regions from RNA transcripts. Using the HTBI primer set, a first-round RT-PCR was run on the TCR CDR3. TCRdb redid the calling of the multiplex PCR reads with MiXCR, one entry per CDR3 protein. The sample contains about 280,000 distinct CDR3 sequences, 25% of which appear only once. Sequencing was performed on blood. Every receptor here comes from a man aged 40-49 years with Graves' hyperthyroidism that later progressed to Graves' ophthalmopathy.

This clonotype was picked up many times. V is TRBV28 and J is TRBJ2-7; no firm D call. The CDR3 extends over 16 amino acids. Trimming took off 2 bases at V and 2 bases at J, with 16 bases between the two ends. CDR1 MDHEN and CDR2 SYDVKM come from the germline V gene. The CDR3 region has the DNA TGTGCCAGCAGTTTAGGGTACCGGGCGAAAGCCTACGAGCAGTACTTC. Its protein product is CASSLGYRAKAYEQYF. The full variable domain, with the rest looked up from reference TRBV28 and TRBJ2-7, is DVKVTQSSRYLVKRTGEKVFLECVQDMDHENMFWYRQDPGLGLRLIYFSYDVKMKEKGDIPEGYSVSREKKERFSLILESASTNQTSMYLCASSLGYRAKAYEQYFGPGTRLTVT.

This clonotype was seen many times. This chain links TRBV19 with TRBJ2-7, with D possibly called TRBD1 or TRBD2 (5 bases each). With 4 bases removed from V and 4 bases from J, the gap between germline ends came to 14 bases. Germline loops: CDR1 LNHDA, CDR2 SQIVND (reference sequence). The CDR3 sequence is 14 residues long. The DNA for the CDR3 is TGTGCCAGTAGTAGGGACCGGACTCCATACGAGCAGTACTTC. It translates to CASSRDRTPYEQYF.

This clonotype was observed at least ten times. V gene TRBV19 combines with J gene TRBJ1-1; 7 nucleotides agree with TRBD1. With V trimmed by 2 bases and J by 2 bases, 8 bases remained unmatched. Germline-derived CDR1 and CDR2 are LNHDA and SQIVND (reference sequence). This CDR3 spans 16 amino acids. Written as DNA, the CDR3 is TGTGCCAGTAGTATAAGGGGGCTGAGGATAAACACTGAAGCTTTCTTT. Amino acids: CASSIRGLRINTEAFF.

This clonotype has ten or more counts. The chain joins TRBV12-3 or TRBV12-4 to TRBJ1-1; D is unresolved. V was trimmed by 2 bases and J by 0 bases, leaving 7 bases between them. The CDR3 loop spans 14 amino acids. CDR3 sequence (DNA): TGTGCCAGCAGTTTAATGGGGATGAACACTGAAGCTTTCTTT. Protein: CASSLMGMNTEAFF.

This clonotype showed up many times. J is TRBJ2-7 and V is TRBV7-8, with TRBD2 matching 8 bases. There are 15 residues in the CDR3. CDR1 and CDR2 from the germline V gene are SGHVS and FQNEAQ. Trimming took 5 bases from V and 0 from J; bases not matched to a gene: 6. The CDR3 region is CASSTRLASSYEQYF. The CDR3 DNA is TGTGCCAGCAGCACTAGACTAGCGAGCTCCTACGAGCAGTACTTC.

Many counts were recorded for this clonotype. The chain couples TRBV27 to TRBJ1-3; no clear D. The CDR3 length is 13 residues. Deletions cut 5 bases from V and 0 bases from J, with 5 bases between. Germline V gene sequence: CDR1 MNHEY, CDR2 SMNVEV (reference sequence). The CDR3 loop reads CASSRLSGNTIYF. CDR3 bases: TGTGCCAGCAGTCGCCTCTCTGGAAACACCATATATTTT.

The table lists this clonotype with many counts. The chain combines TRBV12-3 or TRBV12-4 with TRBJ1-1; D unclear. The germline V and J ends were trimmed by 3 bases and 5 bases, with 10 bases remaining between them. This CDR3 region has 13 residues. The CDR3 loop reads CASSFSGRTEAFF. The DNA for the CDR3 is TGTGCCAGCAGTTTTTCGGGCAGGACTGAAGCTTTCTTT.

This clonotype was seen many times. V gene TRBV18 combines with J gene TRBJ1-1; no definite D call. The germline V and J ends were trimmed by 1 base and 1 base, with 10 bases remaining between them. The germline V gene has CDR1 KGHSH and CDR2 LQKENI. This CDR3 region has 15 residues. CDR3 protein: CASSPRTQTNTEAFF. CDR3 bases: TGTGCCAGCTCACCACGTACTCAGACGAACACTGAAGCTTTCTTT.

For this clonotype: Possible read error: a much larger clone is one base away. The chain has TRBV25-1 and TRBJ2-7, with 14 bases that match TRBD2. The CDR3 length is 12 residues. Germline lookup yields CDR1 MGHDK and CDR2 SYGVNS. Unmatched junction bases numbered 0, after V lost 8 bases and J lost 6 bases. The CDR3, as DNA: TGTGCCAGCGGACTAGCGGGAGGCGAGCAGTACTTC. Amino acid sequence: CASGLAGGEQYF.

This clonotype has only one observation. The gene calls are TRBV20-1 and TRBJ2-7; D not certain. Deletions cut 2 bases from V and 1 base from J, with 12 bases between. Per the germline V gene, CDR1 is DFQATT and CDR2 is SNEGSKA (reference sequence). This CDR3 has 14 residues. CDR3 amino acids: CSARFWGASYEQYF. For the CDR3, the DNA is TGCAGTGCTAGATTTTGGGGTGCGTCCTACGAGCAGTACTTC.

In DNA form, the CDR3 reads TGTGCCAGCAGTTACTCAGGGACGGACTATAGCAATCAGCCCCAGCATTTT. This encodes CASSYSGTDYSNQPQHF. V gene TRBV6-2 or TRBV6-3 combines with J gene TRBJ1-5; weak D call: TRBD1 (5 bases). The germline V and J ends were trimmed by 0 bases and 0 bases, with 12 bases remaining between them. The CDR3 consists of 17 residues. CDR1 and CDR2 (germline): MNHEY, SVGEGT.

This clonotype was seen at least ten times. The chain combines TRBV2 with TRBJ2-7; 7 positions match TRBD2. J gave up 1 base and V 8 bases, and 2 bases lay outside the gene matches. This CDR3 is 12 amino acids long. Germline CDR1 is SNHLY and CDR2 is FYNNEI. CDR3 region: CASLGGSYEQYF. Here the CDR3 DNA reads TGTGCCAGCCTGGGGGGGTCCTACGAGCAGTACTTC.